The present T cell receptor (beta chain) was sequenced within a study of Graves' ophthalmopathy and Graves' hyperthyroidism. Study-wide points: Ophthalmopathy progression cases were predicted by the model with 70% to 71% sensitivity and more than 72% specificity. Blood also harbored most expanded thyroid clonotypes above 0.001 frequency.

This clonotype was detected many times. The antigen is undetermined. Amplification of the TCR beta CDR3 regions used RNA transcripts (as template). The workflow started with a first-round RT-PCR run with HTBI primers and then moved on to a second-round multiplex PCR. Via MiXCR, TCRdb re-called the multiplex PCR reads, giving one row per CDR3 protein. The sample contains a few hundred thousand distinct CDR3 sequences, roughly 40% of which appear only once. Trimming removed 1 base at V and 1 base at J, with 16 bases between. This CDR3 is built from 16 residues. CDR1 and CDR2 (germline): DFQATT, SNEGSKA (reference sequence).

This TCR was sampled from an adult man with Graves' hyperthyroidism. Input material: peripheral blood or thyroid tissue (not recorded which). The rearrangement uses TRBV20-1 and TRBJ1-1; tentative D call: TRBD1 (5 bases). The CDR3 protein is CSARVLRDSGNTEAFF. Written as DNA, the CDR3 is TGCAGTGCTAGAGTTCTGAGGGACTCTGGGAACACTGAAGCTTTCTTT.